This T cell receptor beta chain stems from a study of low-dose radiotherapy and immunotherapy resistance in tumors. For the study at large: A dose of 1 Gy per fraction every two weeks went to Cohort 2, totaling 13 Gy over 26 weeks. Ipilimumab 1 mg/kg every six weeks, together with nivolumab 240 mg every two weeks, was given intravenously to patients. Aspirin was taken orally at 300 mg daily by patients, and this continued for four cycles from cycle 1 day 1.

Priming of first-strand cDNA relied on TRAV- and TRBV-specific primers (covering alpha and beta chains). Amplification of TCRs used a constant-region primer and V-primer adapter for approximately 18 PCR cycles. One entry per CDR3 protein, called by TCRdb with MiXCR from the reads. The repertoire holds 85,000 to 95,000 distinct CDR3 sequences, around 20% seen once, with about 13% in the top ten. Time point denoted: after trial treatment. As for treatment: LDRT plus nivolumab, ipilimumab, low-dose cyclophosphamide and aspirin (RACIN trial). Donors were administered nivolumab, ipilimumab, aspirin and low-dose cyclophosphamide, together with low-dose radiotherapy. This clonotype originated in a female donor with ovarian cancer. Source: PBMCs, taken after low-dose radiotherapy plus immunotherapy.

The CDR3 DNA follows: TGTGCCAGCAGCATCCCGGGACAGGGACGAGAGACCCAGTACTTC. It specifies CASSIPGQGRETQYF. The rearrangement joins TRBV12-3 or TRBV12-4 to TRBJ2-5, with TRBD1 identical over 9 bases. The CDR3 loop spans 15 amino acids. Trimming took 6 bases from V and 4 from J; bases not matched to a gene: 9.